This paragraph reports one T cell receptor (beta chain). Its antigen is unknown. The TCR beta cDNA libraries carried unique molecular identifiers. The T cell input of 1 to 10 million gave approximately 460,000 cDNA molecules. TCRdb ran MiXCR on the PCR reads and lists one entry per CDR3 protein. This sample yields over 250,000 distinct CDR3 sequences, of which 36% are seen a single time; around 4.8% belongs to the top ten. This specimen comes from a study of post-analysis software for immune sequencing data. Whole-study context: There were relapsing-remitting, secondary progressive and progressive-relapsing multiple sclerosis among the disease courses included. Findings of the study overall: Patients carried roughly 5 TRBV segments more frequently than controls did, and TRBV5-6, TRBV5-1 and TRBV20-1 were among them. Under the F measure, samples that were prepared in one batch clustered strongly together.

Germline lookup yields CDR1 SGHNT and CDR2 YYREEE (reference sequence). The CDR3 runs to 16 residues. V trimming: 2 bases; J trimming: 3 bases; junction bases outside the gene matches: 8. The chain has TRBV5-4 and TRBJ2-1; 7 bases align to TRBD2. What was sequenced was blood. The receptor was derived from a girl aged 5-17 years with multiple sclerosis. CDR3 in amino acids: CASSFRRGSVYNEQFF. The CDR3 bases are TGTGCCAGCAGCTTCCGTCGCGGGAGTGTCTACAATGAGCAGTTCTTC. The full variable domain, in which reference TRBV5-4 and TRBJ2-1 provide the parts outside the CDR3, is ETGVTQSPTHLIKTRGQQVTLRCSSQSGHNTVSWYQQALGQGPQFIFQYYREEENGRGNFPPRFSGLQFPNYSSELNVNALELDDSALYLCASSFRRGSVYNEQFFGPGTRLTVL.